A selection of T cell receptor beta chains follows, all from one sample in a study of blood T cell repertoires in COVID-19. Assay: immunoSEQ multiplex PCR; the TCRdb copy retains only in-frame clones and omits some. The data show a few hundred thousand clones, with around 84% seen just once and 1.5% to 2% held by the top ten. The sequenced sample consisted of PBMCs or T cells enriched from blood (not recorded which). Every receptor here comes from a man aged 40-49 years who had recovered from COVID-19. The CDR3 runs from the conserved cysteine through the conserved F or W. Fields, in order: CDR3 length, clone size, V gene, CDR3 protein. Rows give clone size only sometimes, using once, few, many, or a class for an expanded clone.

15 NA TRBV9 CASSRPLGGTPEAFF
12 NA TRBV7-9 CASSLREGGYTF
16 NA TRBV5-1 CASSPSRVQGWYEQYF
13 NA TRBV11-2 CASSAGGEETQYF
18 NA TRBV5-1 CASSTQGLAGGQYNEQFF
15 NA TRBV18 CASSPLTGDNSPLHF
16 NA TRBV9 CASSGPNRGRDGELFF
14 NA TRBV6-2/TRBV6-3 CASSYWDRGYEQYF
15 NA TRBV2 CASRYPGHSSYEQYF
15 once TRBV7-2 CASSPSLRASYEQYF
14 NA TRBV3-1/TRBV3-2 CASSRTGPGNTIYF
14 NA TRBV9 CASSVATLGRGYTF
14 NA TRBV18 CATAQGASGNTIYF
16 NA TRBV28 CASSPPDGGLNSPLHF
14 NA TRBV5-4 CASSFQGIDSPLHF
13 NA TRBV27 CASRALPSYEQYF
13 NA TRBV28 CASSSDTPPEAFF
14 NA TRBV11-2 CASSLGGGGNEQFF
16 NA TRBV5-6 CASSLRAGGPSGELFF
17 NA TRBV19 CASSIDLQTGNGYEQFF
17 NA TRBV3-1/TRBV3-2 CASSQDASGAFSYEQYF
17 NA TRBV5-6 CASKLTSGGVSGYEQYF
15 NA TRBV7-2 CASSLRTGVLGTQYF
14 NA TRBV24-1 CATSGSGASQPQHF
15 NA TRBV24-1 CATSDVNYRGDEQFF
14 NA TRBV10-2 CASSVYRESETQYF
16 NA TRBV5-1 CASSSDEQGRNYGYTF
16 NA TRBV2 CASSQQGASYNSPLHF